This is a list of T cell receptor beta chains from one sample in a study of a mutant IDH1 vaccine in newly diagnosed glioma. Using immunoSEQ multiplex PCR, the repertoire was profiled, and TCRdb retains in-frame clones only, with some absent. Among around 17,000 clones listed, around 95% were seen once. The material sequenced was peripheral blood mononuclear cells (PBMCs), taken from a glioma patient treated with radiotherapy, temozolomide or both. The origin of the receptors is a woman aged 18-30 years with glioma. Some clones in this sample may be carry-over from other donors' samples. The CDR3 runs from the conserved cysteine through the conserved F or W. D genes are given only for firm matches. A clone size is listed for some rows: how often the clone was seen (once, few, many), or a class if it is expanded.

clone size,J gene,D gene,V gene,CDR3 DNA,CDR3 protein
NA,TRBJ2-1,NA,TRBV29-1,TGCAGCGTTGTTCTGGTCCCTCCCGCTTCGAGTGAGCAGTTCTTC,CSVVLVPPASSEQFF
NA,TRBJ2-7,TRBD2,TRBV5-4,TGTGCCAGCAGCTTGGTCGGGACTAGCGGGGGGTTGGGCGAGCAGTACTTC,CASSLVGTSGGLGEQYF
NA,TRBJ2-1,NA,TRBV15,TGTGCCACCAGCCTAGACTGGTTCTCCTACAATGAGCAGTTCTTC,CATSLDWFSYNEQFF
NA,TRBJ2-7,NA,TRBV29-1,TGCAGCGTTTTTGAGCAGCGCACCTACGAGCAGTACTTC,CSVFEQRTYEQYF
NA,TRBJ1-3,NA,TRBV4-1,TGCGCCAGCAGCCAACGGGACCTATCTGGGAACACCATATATTTT,CASSQRDLSGNTIYF
NA,TRBJ2-3,NA,TRBV30,TGTGCCTGGAGTGTAGATGGAGATACGCAGTATTTT,CAWSVDGDTQYF
once,TRBJ2-7,NA,TRBV6-5,TGTGCCAGCAGCCCCGGGACACGGGTATCCTACGAGCAGTACTTC,CASSPGTRVSYEQYF
NA,TRBJ2-1,TRBD1,TRBV2,TGTGCCAGCGGGACAGCTTACAATGAGCAGTTCTTC,CASGTAYNEQFF
NA,TRBJ1-1,NA,TRBV11-3,TGTGCCAGCAGCTTAGAGGCAGGGAGCACTGAAGCTTTCTTT,CASSLEAGSTEAFF
NA,TRBJ2-1,TRBD2,TRBV6-1,TGTGCCAGCAGTGAGCTAGCGGGCAGTTCCAATGAGCAGTTCTTC,CASSELAGSSNEQFF
NA,TRBJ2-3,NA,TRBV7-9,TGTGCCAGCAGCTTAGGCACAGATACGCAGTATTTT,CASSLGTDTQYF
NA,TRBJ2-5,NA,TRBV5-1,TGCGCCAGCAGCGCCGGGGAGACCCAGTACTTC,CASSAGETQYF
NA,TRBJ1-2,NA,TRBV5-4,TGTGCCAGCAGCTTTGAAGGTTGGGGATTTTCTAACTATGGCTACACCTTC,CASSFEGWGFSNYGYTF
NA,TRBJ2-5,NA,TRBV25-1,TGTGCCAGCAGTGAATTGACAGAGACCCAGTACTTC,CASSELTETQYF
NA,TRBJ1-5,TRBD1,TRBV18,TGTGCCAGCTCACCAGGGACAGTTAATCAGCCCCAGCATTTT,CASSPGTVNQPQHF
NA,TRBJ2-3,NA,TRBV29-1,TGCAGCGTTGAAGGGGGCGGCAGCACAGATACGCAGTATTTT,CSVEGGGSTDTQYF
NA,TRBJ2-7,NA,TRBV7-6,TGTGCCAGCAGCTTACCTATCAGTGGGACCGGAACCTACGAGCAGTACTTC,CASSLPISGTGTYEQYF
NA,TRBJ2-7,NA,TRBV7-5,TGTGTCAGAAGCCCGGGACTAGCGGGAGTCTACGAGCAGTACTTC,CVRSPGLAGVYEQYF
once,TRBJ2-5,NA,TRBV5-1,TGCGCCCCGCGGGGCGAAGAGACCCAGTACTTC,CAPRGEETQYF
NA,TRBJ1-2,NA,TRBV4-3,TGCGCCAGCAGCCAAGACCCGCCGTATGGCTACACCTTC,CASSQDPPYGYTF
NA,TRBJ1-1,TRBD1,TRBV6-1,TGTGCCAGCGGTGACAGGGGGGTGAACACTGAAGCTTTCTTT,CASGDRGVNTEAFF
NA,TRBJ2-7,TRBD1,TRBV18,TGTGCCAGCTCACCACCTAATCGGGACAGCTCCTACGAGCAGTACTTC,CASSPPNRDSSYEQYF
NA,TRBJ1-2,TRBD1,TRBV6-5,TGTGCCAGCAGTTACCCGTCCACAGGGGGGAGCTATGGCTACACCTTC,CASSYPSTGGSYGYTF
NA,TRBJ1-5,NA,TRBV19,TGTGCCAGTAGTATAGATACCGATCAGCCCCAGCATTTT,CASSIDTDQPQHF
NA,TRBJ2-1,TRBD2,TRBV5-4,TGTGCCAGCAGCCGGGAGCTAGCGGGAGTGTACAATGAGCAGTTCTTC,CASSRELAGVYNEQFF
NA,TRBJ1-4,NA,TRBV18,TGTGCCAGCTCAGGGGCGGGGAATGAAAAACTGTTTTTT,CASSGAGNEKLFF
NA,TRBJ2-3,TRBD1,TRBV7-9,TGTGCCAGCAGCTTCTGGGACAGGGCGGGAGATACGCAGTATTTT,CASSFWDRAGDTQYF
once,TRBJ2-4,NA,TRBV11-2,TGTGCCAGCAGCCCCCTTCAGGGGGGGGCGGACATTCAGTACTTC,CASSPLQGGADIQYF
NA,TRBJ1-5,NA,TRBV11-2,TGTGCCAGCAGCTTAGATGCAGGGAGCAATCAGCCCCAGCATTTT,CASSLDAGSNQPQHF
once,TRBJ1-5,NA,TRBV30,TGTGCCTGGAGCCGGGGGAATCAGCCCCAGCATTTT,CAWSRGNQPQHF
NA,TRBJ2-1,NA,TRBV6-1,TGTGCCAGCAGTGGAATTGGGTTCAATGAGCAGTTCTTC,CASSGIGFNEQFF
NA,TRBJ1-4,NA,TRBV15,TGTGCCACCAGCAAACAGGGTGGGGAAAAACTGTTTTTT,CATSKQGGEKLFF
NA,TRBJ1-3,NA,TRBV19,TGTGCCAGTAGTACCGTGTCCGGCTCTGGAAACACCATATATTTT,CASSTVSGSGNTIYF
NA,TRBJ1-4,TRBD1,TRBV14,TGTGCCAGCAGCCTCGGACAGGGGACTAATGAAAAACTGTTTTTT,CASSLGQGTNEKLFF
NA,TRBJ1-2,NA,TRBV10-1,TGCGCCAGCAACGGACAGCGCCTACCTAACTATGGCTACACCTTC,CASNGQRLPNYGYTF
once,TRBJ2-7,NA,TRBV5-5,TGTGCCAGCAGCTTGGCCAAGGGTTTCTACGAGCAGTACTTC,CASSLAKGFYEQYF
NA,TRBJ1-5,TRBD1,TRBV19,TGTGCCAGTAGTCCGCGGACAGGGGATCAGCCCCAGCATTTT,CASSPRTGDQPQHF
NA,TRBJ2-7,NA,TRBV10-3,TGTGCCATCAGTGAGTCTCGGGATTACGAGCAGTACTTC,CAISESRDYEQYF
once,TRBJ1-1,NA,TRBV19,TGTGCCAGTAGTATATTGTCAGGGTCGGTTGTCATGAACACTGAAGCTTTCTTT,CASSILSGSVVMNTEAFF
NA,TRBJ2-2,TRBD2,TRBV19,TGTGCCAGTAGTATATACTTTGCTAGCGGGAGACCCGGGGAGTTGTTTTTT,CASSIYFASGRPGELFF
NA,TRBJ1-5,NA,TRBV4-1,TGCGCCAGCAGTGGAGAGTGGGGCAATCAGCCCCAGCATTTT,CASSGEWGNQPQHF
NA,TRBJ2-5,TRBD1,TRBV19,TGTGCCAGTAGGAGGACAGGAGCGTACCAAGAGACCCAGTACTTC,CASRRTGAYQETQYF
NA,TRBJ2-7,NA,TRBV6-7,TGTGCCAGCAGTAAAACGGGATGCCACCCTCTCGAGCAGTACTTC,CASSKTGCHPLEQYF
once,TRBJ2-3,TRBD2,TRBV4-1,TGCGCCAGCAGCCAAGGGGTCCTAGCGGGGGCAGATACGCAGTATTTT,CASSQGVLAGADTQYF
NA,TRBJ2-1,TRBD2,TRBV4-3,TGCGCCAGCAGCCAAGAAACTAGCGGGAACTACAATGAGCAGTTCTTC,CASSQETSGNYNEQFF
NA,TRBJ2-7,NA,TRBV7-8,TGTGCCAGCAGCTTATGGGACGGGGACGAGCAGTACTTC,CASSLWDGDEQYF
once,TRBJ2-7,TRBD2,TRBV18,TGTGCCAGCTCGCCTAGCGGGACCGAGCAGTACTTC,CASSPSGTEQYF
NA,TRBJ2-2,NA,TRBV5-1,TGCGCCAGCAGCTTGTTACCCGGGGAGCTGTTTTTT,CASSLLPGELFF
NA,TRBJ2-5,NA,TRBV18,TGTGCCAGCTCACCGAAAGAGACCCAGTACTTC,CASSPKETQYF
once,TRBJ2-1,TRBD2,TRBV6-5,TGTGCCAGCAGTACCGGGACTAGCCCCAATGAGCAGTTCTTC,CASSTGTSPNEQFF
NA,TRBJ1-4,TRBD1,TRBV27,TGTGCCAGCAGTACCAGACAGGGGGCGGGTGAAAAACTGTTTTTT,CASSTRQGAGEKLFF
NA,TRBJ2-3,NA,TRBV5-1,TGCGCCAGCAGCTCCTGGGGGGACATAACTTTAGATACGCAGTATTTT,CASSSWGDITLDTQYF
NA,TRBJ2-3,TRBD1,TRBV27,TGTGCCAGCAGTTCGTCCGGGACAGGGAATAGCAGAAGAGATACGCAGTATTTT,CASSSSGTGNSRRDTQYF